This TCR beta chain was identified in a study of blood T cell repertoires in COVID-19. Clones were sequenced by immunoSEQ multiplex PCR, and TCRdb holds only the in-frame ones, with some missing. This sample has roughly 40,000 clones, with roughly 90% found just once. The CDR3 length is 14 residues. The germline V gene encodes CDR1 SGDLS and CDR2 YYNGEE. Trimming pared 0 bases from V and 5 bases from J, leaving 10 bases between. This chain links TRBV9 with TRBJ2-3; D is possibly TRBD1 (6 bases). The sequenced material came from peripheral blood. The clonotype was recovered from a human donor in a cohort sampled during active COVID-19. CDR3 sequence reads: CASSVGGTQDTQYF. The CDR3 DNA sequence: TGTGCCAGCAGCGTAGGAGGGACACAAGATACGCAGTATTTT.